This T cell receptor beta chain was retrieved from a study of T cell responses to AZD1222 COVID-19 vaccine. Study results and limitations: Donors in the cohort were predominantly white British and more often female, and clonal diversity was possibly underestimated. The study found Spike-specific TCR breadth and depth rose after two AZD1222 doses.

Worth noting for this clone: Its antigen is as yet unknown.

The ends were cut back, 7 bases at V and 4 bases at J, with 17 bases in the middle. CDR3 size: 14 residues. Germline CDR1 and CDR2: LNHDA and SQIVND (reference sequence). Method: immunoSEQ multiplex PCR; TCRdb's copy keeps in-frame clones and lacks some. The table includes 110,000 to 150,000 clones, 80% to 95% detected once. The V gene is TRBV19, the J gene TRBJ2-7, with a possible D match to TRBD2 (6 bases). The receptor was derived from an adult in good health. This sample comprised peripheral blood, obtained on day 0 of AZD1222 vaccination. DNA of the CDR3: TGTGCCAGTAAGAGTCAGGGAGGAGGTTACGAGCAGTACTTC. It encodes CASKSQGGGYEQYF. Full variable domain (outside the CDR3, taken from reference TRBV19 and TRBJ2-7): DGGITQSPKYLFRKEGQNVTLSCEQNLNHDAMYWYRQDPGQGLRLIYYSQIVNDFQKGDIAEGYSVSREKKESFPLTVTSAQKNPTAFYLCASKSQGGGYEQYFGPGTRLTVT.